This TCR beta chain comes out of a study of cytomegalovirus exposure and HLA in healthy donors (dated by TCRdb to about 2017). Broadly, across the study: In an earlier analysis of approximately 500 of the donors, around 300 Gb of sequence data and approximately 120 million unique TCR beta sequences from about 190 million T cells were reported. High-throughput TCR immunosequencing, statistical association of individual TCRs with disease status, and machine learning were combined to predict cytomegalovirus infection status. Approximately 300 gigabases of sequencing data and approximately 91 million unique TCR sequences made up an early release that covered several hundred HLA-typed donors. The genetic ancestry cluster associated with self-reported Caucasian donors included about 84% of the approximately 400 genotyped donors. Every discovery cohort repertoire had been produced on one sequencing platform. Across 398 genotyped donors of the cohort, an average of approximately 200,000 unique TCR beta nucleotide sequences per donor were sequenced, and about a sixth of those sequences were non-productive. HLA typing included class I and class II loci at four-digit resolution. The study aimed to test whether cataloging public T cell receptors could reveal signatures of past pathogen exposure. Along with the roughly 700-subject first cohort, a separate validation cohort of around 110 different subjects was used. Several DR-DQ haplotypes were treated as single units for association and clustering because of strong linkage in the cohort. A later genetic analysis used genome-wide SNP genotypes for about three fifths of the 666 donors, treating that subset as a discovery cohort. The study used immunosequencing to profile the T cell repertoires of approximately 640 subjects and linked those repertoires to cytomegalovirus serostatus. Typing coverage varied by locus: roughly 629-630 donors for A, B, C, DRB1 and DQB1; roughly 520 for DQA1; some 610 for DPA1; 400 to 480 for DPB1. An earlier analysis of around 640 of the donors used high-throughput TCR beta sequencing to judge whether each TCR beta V gene segment behaved as functional or pseudogenic. Alongside the repertoire data, information on donor age, sex, ethnicity and CMV serostatus was compiled. In a later analysis, previously published TCR beta repertoires from 550 to 700 donors were re-analyzed and high-resolution HLA genotyping was added so that TCR occurrence patterns could be studied. Rather than drawing on any new phenotypic data, the later analysis identified candidate immune exposures from TCR beta sequences and the way those sequences occurred across donors. The paper's findings and limits, for the study overall: The classifier was reported to diagnose cytomegalovirus status with high specificity and sensitivity in both the original and validation cohorts. In vitro tests confirmed that three of the cytomegalovirus-associated TCR beta chains recognize cytomegalovirus antigens. In a later analysis, the rate of TCR association differed among HLA loci, with DRB1 alleles having the most associated TCRs and HLA-C alleles having the fewest. In a later analysis, most CMV-associated TCR beta chains were found to appear HLA-restricted, with HLA associations seemingly driven largely by CMV exposure. A later genetic analysis associated a missense DCLRE1C variant with V-gene and J-gene trimming of TCR beta chains, and an independent cohort replicated the association. Compared with the roughly 720-donor mean, donors in an Asian-associated ancestry cluster had fewer N-insertions in productive TCRs, according to a later genetic analysis. Broadly in line with IMGT annotations, most TCR beta V segments showed up in productive rearrangements about 87% or about 30% of the time in an earlier analysis of roughly 590 of the donors. A later analysis associated 17,000 or so TCR beta sequences with specific HLA alleles at a false discovery rate of 0.05. A further reported finding was that TCR beta sequences accurately predicted the HLA-A and HLA-B alleles for most subjects in the first cohort. A total of 150 or so TCR beta chains were listed by the study as associated with cytomegalovirus. In a later analysis, several top co-occurrence clusters were reported to appear linked to parvovirus B19, influenza, CMV and Epstein-Barr virus. The cohort was sequenced for TCR beta chains only, and without alpha or paired-chain data the features that could be detected were limited. While some public TCRs were present in many individuals, most TCR sequences turned up only very rarely across donors. The 87-base-pair reads could not distinguish some IMGT-functional V segments, including TRBV6-2 and TRBV6-3, so those segments were excluded. For the cohort, immune exposure information was limited to CMV serostatus. Linkage disequilibrium might explain the correlated functional status among segregating V segments, but an unknown experimental factor could not be ruled out. A group of highly shared sequence variants was considered likely to be a technical artifact of the sequencing pipeline. Presence/absence analyses assumed roughly uniform sequencing depth across donors, an assumption that may not hold. The authors suggested that the approach could potentially be generalized to other disease states and immunological phenotypes. Because HLA typing was unavailable for some donors at each locus, only the typed subset was used in association tests. In a later analysis, HLA-associated TCR beta chains showed more clonal expansion and lower generation probabilities than non-associated chains that were equally common. Strong co-occurrence of HLA alleles, especially DR and DQ, made assigning TCR associations to individual alleles difficult. Because counts were too low, seventeen rarely observed V segments, including chromosome 9 orphons, were left out of the earlier analysis of 587 of the donors.

Details on this clone: Its antigen is still unknown. Qualities for individual bases were not recorded, and no much larger clone is one base off.

CDR3 length: 13 amino acids, cysteine to phenylalanine. Only the CDR3 part of the read is kept: 39 bases, read in frame from the first base. V loses 11 bases of germline sequence and J loses 1 base, and the interval between the two ends is 13 bases. CDR1 and CDR2 are read off the germline V gene as SGHTA and FQGNSA. The cohort comprised 670 or so healthy bone marrow donors. At the time of sampling, all cohort members were nominally healthy, though unrecorded immune exposures were likely present. The donor was CMV seropositive and belonged to the group of 250 to 300 seropositive cohort members. Every donor gave a peripheral blood sample, and the peripheral blood mononuclear cells from that sample were used for TCR beta sequencing. Genomic DNA was extracted from the blood cell samples with the Qiagen DNeasy Blood Extraction Kit. Library preparation was by the immunoSEQ multiplex PCR assay. For the multiplex PCR, a mixture combining 60 forward primers for TCR Vbeta segments and 13 reverse primers for TCR Jbeta segments was used. A multiplex PCR assay on genomic DNA amplified the CDR3 region of rearranged TCR beta genes. The amplified TCR beta libraries were sequenced on the Illumina HiSeq System as 87-base-pair reads. The original pipeline was this. A later analysis tallied roughly 78 million unique TCR beta chains across the 640 or so repertoires, and about 12 million of those chains were shared by two or more donors. Raw reads were error-corrected and collapsed into unique sequences with a nearest-neighbor algorithm that merged closely related sequences to remove PCR and sequencing errors. Alignment of CDR3 sequences to IMGT reference sequences was used to assign V, D and J gene segments. Each retained sequence needed at least a six-nucleotide match to both a V gene segment and a J gene segment. Rearrangements were called productive when the CDR3 lacked stop codons and stayed in frame with V and J; all others were non-productive. CDR3 was defined by IMGT convention, running from the second conserved V-encoded cysteine to the conserved J-encoded phenylalanine. In an earlier analysis of 550 to 650 of the donors, sequences lacking an unambiguous match to a single V gene segment were excluded. An earlier analysis of a few hundred of the donors classified V segments as functional when productive rearrangements were above 56.7% and as segregating when the standard deviation between donors was above 5%. A statistical classification framework was built for diagnosing cytomegalovirus status from the catalog of TCR beta chain sequences. V and J gene assignment, in a later analysis, came from comparing TCR nucleotide sequences with IMGT/GENE-DB human TR gene sequences. In a later analysis, CDR3 sequences and most-parsimonious VDJ recombination scenarios were assigned using the TCRdist pipeline. In a later analysis, every TCR beta chain was defined by the combination of its CDR3 amino acid sequence and its V-gene family, and reads without a unique V-gene family were dropped. To address suspected cross-contamination and a sequencing artifact, a later analysis removed several hundred highly shared, low-generation-probability nucleotide sequences. In a later analysis, a clonal expansion index was calculated for each public chain from normalized within-repertoire ranks of inferred template counts. Generation probabilities in a later analysis came from a VDJ recombination model fitted to out-of-frame rearrangements, and those results were checked against IGoR. A later analysis scored TCR-TCR, TCR-HLA and TCR-CMV co-occurrence with hypergeometric tests, applying a repertoire-size bias correction to TCR pairs. A later analysis estimated false discovery rates by permuting HLA or CMV assignments 20 times. In a later analysis, co-occurring TCRs were grouped using DBSCAN, with TCRdist sequence similarity added in when clustering inside HLA-allele-positive subsets. Repertoires with fewer than 30,000 or more than 120,000 public chains were left out of co-occurrence clustering, as were about 5 repertoires with anomalous nucleotide sharing. Sourced from immuneACCESS, this table was stored by TCRdb with only in-frame sequences that have V and J called. A share of the clones is absent; for the studies checked, an unresolved V gene accounts for under half, and the remainder has no known explanation. The DNA gave D and trimming, while V, J and clone size come from that table. Recorded for this sample are about 190,000 clones; about four fifths of them occurred a single time. Of the sample, more than 4% is held by the ten largest clones.

The chain uses TRBV7-2 and TRBJ2-3; TRBD2 is perhaps the D gene, given 7 matching bases. This TCR came from a man aged 25 to 40 in good health and CMV-seropositive. Source material: PBMCs. CDR3 sequence: CALGAGGTDTQYF. The DNA sequence is given as TGTGCCTTGGGGGCGGGGGGCACAGATACGCAGTATTTT.